This TCR beta chain was captured in a study of blood T cell repertoires in COVID-19. In the study overall: T cells, B-cell-depleted T cells, or PBMCs supplied cDNA or gDNA.

Some clones are missing from TCRdb's copy, which holds only in-frame ones; the method was immunoSEQ multiplex PCR. Of about 240,000 clones detected, approximately 86% appear once; the ten largest clones hold 3.3%. Enrollees, roughly 18 to 95 years old, lived in 24 US areas. The receptor was derived from a woman between 35 and 50 years old with acute COVID-19. What was sequenced was PBMCs or T cells enriched from blood (not recorded which).

CDR3: CASSVTGVSYEQYF. CDR3 nucleotides: TGTGCCAGCAGCGTGACCGGGGTCTCCTACGAGCAGTACTTC. The chain combines TRBV9 with TRBJ2-7, with D tentatively TRBD2 (5 bases). There are 14 residues in the CDR3. Trimming took 2 bases from V and 0 from J, leaving 9 bases between them. Germline loops: CDR1 SGDLS, CDR2 YYNGEE.